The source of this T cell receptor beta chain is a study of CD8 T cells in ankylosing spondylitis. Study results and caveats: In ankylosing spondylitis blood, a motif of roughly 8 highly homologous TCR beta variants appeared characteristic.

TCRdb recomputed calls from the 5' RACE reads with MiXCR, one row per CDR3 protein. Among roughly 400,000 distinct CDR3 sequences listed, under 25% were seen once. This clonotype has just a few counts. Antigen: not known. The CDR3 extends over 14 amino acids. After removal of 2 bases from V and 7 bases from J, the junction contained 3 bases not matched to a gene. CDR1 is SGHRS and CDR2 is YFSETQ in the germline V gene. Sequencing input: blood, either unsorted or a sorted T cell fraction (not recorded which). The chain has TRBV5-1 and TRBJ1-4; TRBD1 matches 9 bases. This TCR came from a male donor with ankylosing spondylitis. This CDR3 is CASSFRDRAEKLFF. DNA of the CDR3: TGCGCCAGCAGCTTCCGGGACAGGGCTGAAAAACTGTTTTTT.